Listed below are T cell receptor beta chains from one sample, sequenced in a study of beta chain features in type 1 diabetes. Here immunoSEQ multiplex PCR was the method, and the copy in TCRdb shows in-frame clones only, minus some. The data contain about 160,000 clones, approximately 8.1% of them singletons. The sequenced sample was central memory CD4+ T cells from blood. The receptor source for this set is a man between 18 and 35 years old in good health. Each CDR3 is given with its conserved first and last residue. D genes are given only for firm matches. Only some rows state a clone size, as once, few, many or a class for expanded clones.

V gene: TRBV6-1; J gene: TRBJ1-3; clone size: few; D gene: NA; CDR3 DNA: TGTGCCAGCATAGGCGGTTACTCTGGAAACACCATATATTTT; CDR3 protein: CASIGGYSGNTIYF
V gene: TRBV4-1; J gene: TRBJ2-1; clone size: few; D gene: TRBD2; CDR3 DNA: TGCGCCAGCAGCCAAGCCCGTCCCGGGACTAGCAAGGGTGGGATTGACAATGAGCAGTTCTTC; CDR3 protein: CASSQARPGTSKGGIDNEQFF
V gene: TRBV6-5; J gene: TRBJ2-4; clone size: few; D gene: NA; CDR3 DNA: TGTGCCAGCATCGAGACGGGGAAAAACATTCAGTACTTC; CDR3 protein: CASIETGKNIQYF
V gene: TRBV21-1; J gene: TRBJ2-7; clone size: few; D gene: NA; CDR3 DNA: TGTGCCAGCAGCAAACAGCGGGAAAGCTCCTACGAGCAGTACTTC; CDR3 protein: CASSKQRESSYEQYF
V gene: TRBV19; J gene: TRBJ1-2; clone size: many; D gene: NA; CDR3 DNA: TGTGCCAGTACCCCGGACAGTGGCGGCTACACCTTC; CDR3 protein: CASTPDSGGYTF
V gene: TRBV28; J gene: TRBJ1-2; clone size: NA; D gene: NA; CDR3 DNA: TGTGCCAGCAGTTTATCCGACGGGGTCTATGGCTACACCTTC; CDR3 protein: CASSLSDGVYGYTF
V gene: TRBV6-5; J gene: TRBJ2-7; clone size: NA; D gene: TRBD1; CDR3 DNA: TGTGCCAGCAGTTACTCGAAGGGGGCTGCCTACGAGCAGTACTTC; CDR3 protein: CASSYSKGAAYEQYF
V gene: TRBV5-1; J gene: TRBJ2-1; clone size: many; D gene: TRBD2; CDR3 DNA: TGCGCCAGCAGCTTGGCAAGATCGGCGGGAGGAAGTGAGCAGTTCTTC; CDR3 protein: CASSLARSAGGSEQFF
V gene: TRBV5-4; J gene: TRBJ2-7; clone size: few; D gene: TRBD1; CDR3 DNA: TGTGCCAGCAGCACGGAGACAGGGGGCCACGAGCAGTACTTC; CDR3 protein: CASSTETGGHEQYF
V gene: TRBV19; J gene: TRBJ2-1; clone size: NA; D gene: TRBD1; CDR3 DNA: TGTGCCAGTAGGACAGGGATCTCCTACAATGAGCAGTTCTTC; CDR3 protein: CASRTGISYNEQFF
V gene: TRBV21-1; J gene: TRBJ2-4; clone size: few; D gene: NA; CDR3 DNA: TGTGCCAGCAGCGCCCGGGACAACAAAAACATTCAGTACTTC; CDR3 protein: CASSARDNKNIQYF
V gene: TRBV7-7; J gene: TRBJ2-1; clone size: few; D gene: TRBD2; CDR3 DNA: TGTGCCAGCAGCTTAGGCTCTGGGACTAGCGGTTTAAATGAGCAGTTCTTC; CDR3 protein: CASSLGSGTSGLNEQFF
V gene: TRBV2; J gene: TRBJ1-2; clone size: NA; D gene: NA; CDR3 DNA: TGTGCCAGCAGGGGGGACACTTACTATGGCTACACCTTC; CDR3 protein: CASRGDTYYGYTF
V gene: TRBV7-2; J gene: TRBJ2-5; clone size: NA; D gene: TRBD2; CDR3 DNA: TGTGCCAGCAGCTGGGGGGGGGAAGAGACCCAGTACTTC; CDR3 protein: CASSWGGEETQYF
V gene: TRBV19; J gene: TRBJ1-5; clone size: NA; D gene: NA; CDR3 DNA: TGTGCCAGTAAAGGGTCCAGGGGTTGGAATCAGCCCCAGCATTTT; CDR3 protein: CASKGSRGWNQPQHF
V gene: TRBV5-1; J gene: TRBJ2-3; clone size: few; D gene: NA; CDR3 DNA: TGCGCCAGCAGCTTGGGACTAGGGACAGATACGCAGTATTTT; CDR3 protein: CASSLGLGTDTQYF
V gene: TRBV29-1; J gene: TRBJ1-2; clone size: few; D gene: TRBD1; CDR3 DNA: TGCAGCGTTGAGGACAGGGGCGGTGGCTACACCTTC; CDR3 protein: CSVEDRGGGYTF
V gene: TRBV28; J gene: TRBJ1-2; clone size: few; D gene: NA; CDR3 DNA: TGTGCCAGCAGTTTATCCGGGCAGGGCTCGGGCGGCTACACCTTC; CDR3 protein: CASSLSGQGSGGYTF